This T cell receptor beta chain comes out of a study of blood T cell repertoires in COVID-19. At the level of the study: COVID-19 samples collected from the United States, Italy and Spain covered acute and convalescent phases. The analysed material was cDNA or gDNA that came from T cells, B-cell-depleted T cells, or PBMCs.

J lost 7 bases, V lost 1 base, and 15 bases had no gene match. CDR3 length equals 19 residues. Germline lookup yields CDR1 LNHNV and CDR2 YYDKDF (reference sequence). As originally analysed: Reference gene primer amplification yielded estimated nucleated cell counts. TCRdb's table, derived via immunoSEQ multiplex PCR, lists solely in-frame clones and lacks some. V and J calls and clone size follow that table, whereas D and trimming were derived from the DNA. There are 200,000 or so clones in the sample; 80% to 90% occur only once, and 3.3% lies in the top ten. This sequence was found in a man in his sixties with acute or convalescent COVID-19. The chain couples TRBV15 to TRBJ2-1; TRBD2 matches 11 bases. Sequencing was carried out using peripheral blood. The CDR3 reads CATSRAYWGSGREINEQFF. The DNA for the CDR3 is TGTGCCACCAGCAGAGCCTATTGGGGTAGCGGGAGGGAGATAAATGAGCAGTTCTTC.